This TCR beta chain was retrieved from a study of Ad26.COV2.S vaccination and SARS-CoV-2 variants (dated by TCRdb to about 2021). Background for the entire study: Vaccine-arm donors came from COV1001, a multicentre, randomized, double-blind, placebo-controlled phase I-IIa trial of Ad26.COV2.S in healthy adults. Investigators did not know the trial group allocation while performing experiments and assessing outcomes. Ad26.COV2.S was administered intramuscularly at a dose of 5x10^10 or 1x10^11 viral particles, either as one shot or as two shots given 56 days apart. Trial participants were randomized into five groups of five: low-dose or high-dose Ad26.COV2.S given once or twice, or placebo on both occasions. The specificity and breadth of SARS-CoV-2-reactive T cell receptors after Ad26.COV2.S vaccination were assessed by TCRbeta repertoire sequencing. A total of roughly 32 samples were included in the TCR-sequenced set, comprising roughly 20 Ad26.COV2.S vaccine recipients, 5 placebo recipients and 8 SARS-CoV-2 convalescent individuals.

This clone was picked up one time. What this receptor recognizes is not known. The sample holds no much larger clone one base away, and base qualities are not on file. The intended sense of this specimen's treatment or condition label: around 19 received Ad26.COV2.S at low or high dose, single or two shots; 5 received placebo; per-sample allocation not given. Repertoires of vaccine and placebo recipients were sequenced from samples taken on day 63 after the first injection. Cohort 1b enrolled about two dozen adults aged 18-55 years at a single site in Boston, USA, between 29 July and 7 August 2020. Ad26.COV2.S consisted of a replication-incompetent adenovirus type 26 vector by which a prefusion-stabilized SARS-CoV-2 spike protein from the original Wuhan strain was expressed. The immunoSEQ Assay was the method used to sequence TCRbeta CDR3 regions. After extraction, genomic DNA underwent amplification by bias-controlled multiplex PCR, followed by high-throughput sequencing. In the original analysis: To quantify the absolute abundance of every unique TCRbeta CDR3 region, sequences were collapsed and filtered. T cell fraction was estimated by normalizing TCRbeta template counts to usable DNA, which was measured by amplifying reference genes present in all nucleated cells. Repertoire TCRs were annotated as SARS-CoV-2-specific when V gene, CDR3 amino acid sequence and J gene were exactly matched to a known reactive TCR set. The reference SARS-CoV-2 TCR set was derived from MIRA and filtered for enrichment in COVID-19-positive ImmuneCODE repertoires, a step that removed public or cross-reactive TCRs. Based on the MIRA antigens, annotated TCRs were further analysed at the level of specific ORF or position within ORF. Breadth was defined as the number of annotated unique rearrangements divided by the total number of unique productive rearrangements, and depth was defined as the summed frequency of the annotated unique rearrangements. Two-sided Wilcoxon rank-sum tests were applied when comparing TCR breadth between groups. This is the immuneACCESS table as TCRdb keeps it, with only in-frame sequences that have V and J called. A part of the clones is gone; compared with another copy, unresolved V genes explain less than half, and the rest is unexplained. The DNA was the basis for D and trimming; V, J and clone size are from that table. This sample lists some 480,000 clones; roughly 89% were detected once. Over 10% of the sample belongs to the ten largest clones.

Broader findings and caveats from the paper: The authors noted that the TCR breadth and depth analyses may have underestimated total T cell responses. Comparable non-spike TCR breadth was observed between vaccine and placebo recipients, consistent with only spike being contained in the vaccine. After vaccination, spike-specific CD8+ and CD4+ T cell responses were reported to show substantial breadth. Ad26.COV2.S recipients had higher spike-specific TCR breadth than placebo recipients (P = 0.0014). The study lacked the statistical power to compare responses across vaccine doses or regimens.

Trimming costs V 3 bases and J 8 bases, and their ends lie 13 bases apart. CDR1 and CDR2, looked up from the germline V gene (reference sequence), are GTSNPN and SVGIG. CDR3 length: 12 amino acids, cysteine to phenylalanine. Here the CDR3 DNA is all that survives: 36 bases in frame from base 1. Recombination joined TRBV30 with TRBJ1-2; perhaps TRBD1 is the D gene, with 5 bases matching. The sequencing used peripheral blood, collected in a trial of Ad26.COV2.S vaccine versus placebo. The receptor's source is a person aged 18-60 years who received the Ad26.COV2.S COVID-19 vaccine or a placebo. At the DNA level, the sequence is TGTGCCTGGAGCGCAGGGTTTTCCGGCTACACCTTC. This translates into CAWSAGFSGYTF.